This is a list of T cell receptor beta chains from one sample in a study of T cells in Graves' hyperthyroidism and ophthalmopathy. TCRdb itself ran the multiplex PCR reads through MiXCR, one entry per CDR3 protein. Among about 510,000 distinct CDR3 sequences, 40% to 55% were seen once, and the ten largest hold 35% to 50%. What was sequenced was peripheral blood or thyroid tissue (not recorded which). The receptors stem from an adult woman with Graves' disease, either hyperthyroidism or ophthalmopathy (not recorded which). The CDR3 runs from the conserved cysteine through the conserved F or W. The order of the fields is CDR3 DNA, CDR3 protein, CDR3 length, V gene, clone size, J gene, D gene. D genes are given only for firm matches. A row's size may be missing; if present it is once, few, many or a size class.

CDR3nt: TGTGCCACCAGTGATTCCCGGGACGGTGACAATGAGCAGTTCTTC; CDR3aa: CATSDSRDGDNEQFF; len: 15; v_gene: TRBV24-1; abundance: -; j_gene: TRBJ2-1; d_gene: -
CDR3nt: TGCGCCATCAGCAGGGGGCTCACCGGGGAGCTGTTTTTT; CDR3aa: CAISRGLTGELFF; len: 13; v_gene: TRBV5-1; abundance: -; j_gene: TRBJ2-2; d_gene: TRBD1
CDR3nt: TGCAGTGCTGGAGGACTAGCGGGAGTCCGTGAGCAGTTCTTC; CDR3aa: CSAGGLAGVREQFF; len: 14; v_gene: TRBV20-1; abundance: -; j_gene: TRBJ2-1; d_gene: TRBD2
CDR3nt: TGTGCCAGCAGCTTAGCTAGCGGGAGTCTCGGCTTC; CDR3aa: CASSLASGSLGF; len: 12; v_gene: TRBV7-2; abundance: -; j_gene: TRBJ2-5; d_gene: TRBD2
CDR3nt: TGCAGCGTTTCGACAGGGTACGGCCTTCAGCCCCAGCATTTT; CDR3aa: CSVSTGYGLQPQHF; len: 14; v_gene: TRBV29-1; abundance: once; j_gene: TRBJ1-5; d_gene: TRBD1
CDR3nt: TGTGCCAGCAGCTTATCACCGGGGACAAGAGAGACCCAGTACTTC; CDR3aa: CASSLSPGTRETQYF; len: 15; v_gene: TRBV11-1; abundance: many; j_gene: TRBJ2-5; d_gene: -
CDR3nt: TGCAGCGTTGAAGGTTCAACTAGCGGGAGGGCTTACGAGCAGTACTTC; CDR3aa: CSVEGSTSGRAYEQYF; len: 16; v_gene: TRBV29-1; abundance: -; j_gene: TRBJ2-7; d_gene: TRBD2
CDR3nt: TGCGCCAGCAGCCAAGGGGTCCCGGGACAGGGGATGGGCGAGACCCAGTACTTC; CDR3aa: CASSQGVPGQGMGETQYF; len: 18; v_gene: TRBV4-3; abundance: many; j_gene: TRBJ2-5; d_gene: TRBD1
CDR3nt: TGTGCCAGTAGTGCCCGACAGGGCAATAGCAATCAGCCCCAGCATTTT; CDR3aa: CASSARQGNSNQPQHF; len: 16; v_gene: TRBV19; abundance: many; j_gene: TRBJ1-5; d_gene: TRBD1
CDR3nt: TGTGCCAGCAGTTTACAGGGGGCGCGGGAGACCCAGTACTTC; CDR3aa: CASSLQGARETQYF; len: 14; v_gene: TRBV2; abundance: once; j_gene: TRBJ2-5; d_gene: TRBD1
CDR3nt: TGTGCCAGCAGCCAACCGGGACCTTCCACCGGGGAGCTGTTTTTT; CDR3aa: CASSQPGPSTGELFF; len: 15; v_gene: TRBV28; abundance: few; j_gene: TRBJ2-2; d_gene: -
CDR3nt: TGTGCCAGCAGTGGATACTATAATTCACCCCTCCACTTT; CDR3aa: CASSGYYNSPLHF; len: 13; v_gene: TRBV2; abundance: -; j_gene: TRBJ1-6; d_gene: -
CDR3nt: TGCGCCAGCAGCCAAGATAGACTAGCGGGCGGAGAGACCCAGTACTTC; CDR3aa: CASSQDRLAGGETQYF; len: 16; v_gene: TRBV4-3; abundance: many; j_gene: TRBJ2-5; d_gene: TRBD2
CDR3nt: TGCAGTGCTAGAGACAGGAACACTGAAGCTTTCTTT; CDR3aa: CSARDRNTEAFF; len: 12; v_gene: TRBV20-1; abundance: -; j_gene: TRBJ1-1; d_gene: -
CDR3nt: TGTGCCAGTAGTAACCGGCGGGTAGCGGGGGCCTACGAGCAGTACTTC; CDR3aa: CASSNRRVAGAYEQYF; len: 16; v_gene: TRBV19; abundance: many; j_gene: TRBJ2-7; d_gene: TRBD2
CDR3nt: TGTGCCAGCACCTACCCGGGAGGGGGGCGCGGCTACACCTTC; CDR3aa: CASTYPGGGRGYTF; len: 14; v_gene: TRBV2; abundance: many; j_gene: TRBJ1-2; d_gene: -
CDR3nt: TGTGCCAGCAGGGTTCTCGGGACGTCCGAAGCTTTCTTT; CDR3aa: CASRVLGTSEAFF; len: 13; v_gene: TRBV28; abundance: -; j_gene: TRBJ1-1; d_gene: -
CDR3nt: TGTGCCAGCAGACCCCGGTCTTTAACCGGGGAGCTGTTTTTT; CDR3aa: CASRPRSLTGELFF; len: 14; v_gene: TRBV6-5; abundance: many; j_gene: TRBJ2-2; d_gene: -
CDR3nt: TGCGCCAGCAGTGATGTAGCTAACTATGGCTACACCTTC; CDR3aa: CASSDVANYGYTF; len: 13; v_gene: TRBV10-1; abundance: -; j_gene: TRBJ1-2; d_gene: -
CDR3nt: TGTGCCAGCAGCTCGGGGCTTACTGAAGCTTTCTTT; CDR3aa: CASSSGLTEAFF; len: 12; v_gene: TRBV7-2; abundance: many; j_gene: TRBJ1-1; d_gene: -
CDR3nt: TGCAGTGCTAGAAAAAACGGGAGGGGAACCGGGGAGCTGTTTTTT; CDR3aa: CSARKNGRGTGELFF; len: 15; v_gene: TRBV20-1; abundance: -; j_gene: TRBJ2-2; d_gene: TRBD2
CDR3nt: TGTGCCAGCAAGGGCGGCGGCACCGGGGAGCTGTTTTTT; CDR3aa: CASKGGGTGELFF; len: 13; v_gene: TRBV6-2/TRBV6-3; abundance: many; j_gene: TRBJ2-2; d_gene: -
CDR3nt: TGCAGTGCCACTCGGGGTGCCACTGAAGCTTTCTTT; CDR3aa: CSATRGATEAFF; len: 12; v_gene: TRBV20-1; abundance: -; j_gene: TRBJ1-1; d_gene: -
CDR3nt: TGCAGCGTTTGGGACAGTCCCTACGAGCAGTACTTC; CDR3aa: CSVWDSPYEQYF; len: 12; v_gene: TRBV29-1; abundance: many; j_gene: TRBJ2-7; d_gene: TRBD1
CDR3nt: TGTGCCAGCATGCCACAGGGGGCGGCTTACGAGCAGTACTTC; CDR3aa: CASMPQGAAYEQYF; len: 14; v_gene: TRBV2; abundance: many; j_gene: TRBJ2-7; d_gene: TRBD1
CDR3nt: TGTGCCAGCAGCTTAGGGGCCCTAGCGGACCAAGAGACCCAGTACTTC; CDR3aa: CASSLGALADQETQYF; len: 16; v_gene: TRBV11-2; abundance: few; j_gene: TRBJ2-5; d_gene: TRBD2
CDR3nt: TGTGCCAGCAGCCCCGGCAATGGGAACACTGAAGCTTTCTTT; CDR3aa: CASSPGNGNTEAFF; len: 14; v_gene: TRBV6-2/TRBV6-3; abundance: many; j_gene: TRBJ1-1; d_gene: -
CDR3nt: TGTGCCATCAGTGAGCAAACGGACGGGAACTATGGCTACACCTTC; CDR3aa: CAISEQTDGNYGYTF; len: 15; v_gene: TRBV6-1; abundance: -; j_gene: TRBJ1-2; d_gene: -
CDR3nt: TGCAGTGCAGAAGACCCGGGAAGAAACTCCTACGAGCAGTACTTC; CDR3aa: CSAEDPGRNSYEQYF; len: 15; v_gene: TRBV20-1; abundance: -; j_gene: TRBJ2-7; d_gene: -
CDR3nt: TGTGCCAGCAGTTTAAGGCCACCTCCGTTCCCCCTCTATGGCTACACCTTC; CDR3aa: CASSLRPPPFPLYGYTF; len: 17; v_gene: TRBV27; abundance: once; j_gene: TRBJ1-2; d_gene: -
CDR3nt: TGCAGTGCTAGAGACGACAGACTAGCGGGAGAAAAGGCCTACGAGCAGTACTTC; CDR3aa: CSARDDRLAGEKAYEQYF; len: 18; v_gene: TRBV20-1; abundance: few; j_gene: TRBJ2-7; d_gene: TRBD2
CDR3nt: TGTGCCAGCAGCCACGGCAGAAACTATGGCTACACCTTC; CDR3aa: CASSHGRNYGYTF; len: 13; v_gene: TRBV10-2; abundance: few; j_gene: TRBJ1-2; d_gene: -
CDR3nt: TGTGCCAGCAGCCGCCTTTTGGCAGGGAACCATGGCTACACCTTC; CDR3aa: CASSRLLAGNHGYTF; len: 15; v_gene: TRBV13; abundance: many; j_gene: TRBJ1-2; d_gene: -
CDR3nt: TGCAGCGTTGGAAAGACAGGGGGTCTGACCGGGGAGCTGTTTTTT; CDR3aa: CSVGKTGGLTGELFF; len: 15; v_gene: TRBV29-1; abundance: -; j_gene: TRBJ2-2; d_gene: TRBD1
CDR3nt: TGTGCCATCAGTGAAGTCCCGGGTTCCGGGGAGCTGTTTTTT; CDR3aa: CAISEVPGSGELFF; len: 14; v_gene: TRBV10-3; abundance: few; j_gene: TRBJ2-2; d_gene: -
CDR3nt: TGTGCCAGCAGTCCGACTAGCGGGAGGGAAGAGACCCAGTACTTC; CDR3aa: CASSPTSGREETQYF; len: 15; v_gene: TRBV7-6; abundance: once; j_gene: TRBJ2-5; d_gene: TRBD2
CDR3nt: TGTGCCAGCAGCTTACTGGGGAACCAAGAGACCCAGTACTTC; CDR3aa: CASSLLGNQETQYF; len: 14; v_gene: TRBV7-9; abundance: many; j_gene: TRBJ2-5; d_gene: -
CDR3nt: TGTGCCACCAGCAGAGAGCGGGGGGCGGAGACCCAGTACTTC; CDR3aa: CATSRERGAETQYF; len: 14; v_gene: TRBV15; abundance: -; j_gene: TRBJ2-5; d_gene: TRBD2
CDR3nt: TGTGCCAGCAGTTTATCTGGGGGTATCACTGAAGCTTTCTTT; CDR3aa: CASSLSGGITEAFF; len: 14; v_gene: TRBV12-3/TRBV12-4; abundance: -; j_gene: TRBJ1-1; d_gene: -
CDR3nt: TGTGCCACCAGCAGAGTTCTAGCGGGAGTCGAGGAGACCCAGTACTTC; CDR3aa: CATSRVLAGVEETQYF; len: 16; v_gene: TRBV15; abundance: -; j_gene: TRBJ2-5; d_gene: TRBD2
CDR3nt: TGCAGTGCTAGCACAGGGACATCGAACACCGGGGAGCTGTTTTTT; CDR3aa: CSASTGTSNTGELFF; len: 15; v_gene: TRBV20-1; abundance: -; j_gene: TRBJ2-2; d_gene: -
CDR3nt: TGCAGCGTTGAAGATGATGATTTGCGACAGATAGAGACCCAGTACTTC; CDR3aa: CSVEDDDLRQIETQYF; len: 16; v_gene: TRBV29-1; abundance: few; j_gene: TRBJ2-5; d_gene: -
CDR3nt: TGTGCCAGCAGTGAACCCCTCCACTTT; CDR3aa: CASSEPLHF; len: 9; v_gene: TRBV2; abundance: once; j_gene: TRBJ1-6; d_gene: -
CDR3nt: TGTGCCAGCAGCCTCTCTGGCGGGACAGGGGCCGAGCAGTACTTC; CDR3aa: CASSLSGGTGAEQYF; len: 15; v_gene: TRBV11-2; abundance: -; j_gene: TRBJ2-7; d_gene: TRBD1
CDR3nt: TGTGCCAGCAGCTCTGACGGGGGTGGCTACACCTTC; CDR3aa: CASSSDGGGYTF; len: 12; v_gene: TRBV7-9; abundance: -; j_gene: TRBJ1-2; d_gene: -
CDR3nt: TGTGCCAGCAGCGGAAGAAACTACGAGCAGTACTTC; CDR3aa: CASSGRNYEQYF; len: 12; v_gene: TRBV9; abundance: many; j_gene: TRBJ2-7; d_gene: -
CDR3nt: TGTGCCACCAGCAGAGGAGGACTAGAATCGGCTGAGCAGTTCTTC; CDR3aa: CATSRGGLESAEQFF; len: 15; v_gene: TRBV15; abundance: many; j_gene: TRBJ2-1; d_gene: TRBD2
CDR3nt: TGTGCCAGCAGCCCAGCTGGGAGAAACTATGGCTACACCTTC; CDR3aa: CASSPAGRNYGYTF; len: 14; v_gene: TRBV5-6; abundance: -; j_gene: TRBJ1-2; d_gene: -
CDR3nt: TGCGCCAGCAGCCCCAGCGGAGGGGGTGAGACCCAGTACTTC; CDR3aa: CASSPSGGGETQYF; len: 14; v_gene: TRBV5-1; abundance: -; j_gene: TRBJ2-5; d_gene: -
CDR3nt: TGTGCCAGTAGTATTAGGTTGGCGTCACTGATGAACACTGAAGCTTTCTTT; CDR3aa: CASSIRLASLMNTEAFF; len: 17; v_gene: TRBV19; abundance: -; j_gene: TRBJ1-1; d_gene: -
CDR3nt: TGTGCCAGCAGGCAGCCGAGCTTTGGAAACACCATATATTTT; CDR3aa: CASRQPSFGNTIYF; len: 14; v_gene: TRBV6-1; abundance: many; j_gene: TRBJ1-3; d_gene: -
CDR3nt: TGTGCCAGTAGTTGGCGGTCAGAGATCTTTTTCTATGGCTACACCTTC; CDR3aa: CASSWRSEIFFYGYTF; len: 16; v_gene: TRBV19; abundance: few; j_gene: TRBJ1-2; d_gene: -
CDR3nt: TGTGCCAGCACTGGACTAGCGGACCTCGAGCAGTACTTC; CDR3aa: CASTGLADLEQYF; len: 13; v_gene: TRBV19; abundance: few; j_gene: TRBJ2-7; d_gene: TRBD2
CDR3nt: TGTGCCAGCAGCCCTCAGAAGGCTGGGGCCAACGTCCTGACTTTC; CDR3aa: CASSPQKAGANVLTF; len: 15; v_gene: TRBV6-2/TRBV6-3; abundance: many; j_gene: TRBJ2-6; d_gene: -
CDR3nt: TGCGCCAGCAGGTTAGCGGACAGGGACGGCTACGAGCAGTACTTC; CDR3aa: CASRLADRDGYEQYF; len: 15; v_gene: TRBV5-1; abundance: -; j_gene: TRBJ2-7; d_gene: TRBD1